This T cell receptor beta chain was captured by sequencing in a study of T cell repertoires in cytomegalovirus infection (dated by TCRdb to between 2018 and 2021). At the level of the whole study: Donor HLA type was relevant to the analysis, because carriage of CMV infection together with the matching HLA type was indicated by public TCR beta signatures. Study-level results and caveats: The ex vivo response was dominated by HLA-C-restricted CMV-specific TCR beta clonotypes, which also provided the single most frequent clonotype in two of eight donors. Cumulative frequency of public TCR beta family members discriminated carriers of CMV infection plus the relevant HLA type in this cohort and an independent roughly 320-donor cohort.

Sequencing relied on an Illumina HiSeq 1500. TCRdb redid the processing of the public reads, applying fastp at Q25 and MiXCR, and retained in-frame beta chains. Rows matching on CDR3 protein sequence are summarized as one entry with the most common DNA and genes. The sample records fewer than 200,000 distinct CDR3 sequences, roughly 20% of which are singletons. 2.9% of the sample comes from the top ten. CDR1 and CDR2 are drawn from the germline V gene: SGHRS, YFSETQ. V lost 7 bases and J lost 2 bases; the stretch between them is 15 bases long. Including cysteine and phenylalanine, the CDR3 has 14 amino acids. The CDR3 DNA has 42 bases and is translated from base 1. Only a few counts were recorded for this clonotype. What this receptor recognizes is not known. No base-level quality is on record; no much larger clone is a single base apart.

This sequence originates from a human donor in good health (CMV status not recorded). Some clones in this sample may be carry-over from other donors' samples. The sequence is built from TRBV5-1 and TRBJ1-1; TRBD1 is a weak D gene call, 6 bases matching. Material for sequencing was PBMCs. Here the CDR3 is given as CASGRGGDNTEAFF. In nucleotide form, the sequence is TGCGCCAGCGGACGAGGGGGAGATAACACTGAAGCTTTCTTT.